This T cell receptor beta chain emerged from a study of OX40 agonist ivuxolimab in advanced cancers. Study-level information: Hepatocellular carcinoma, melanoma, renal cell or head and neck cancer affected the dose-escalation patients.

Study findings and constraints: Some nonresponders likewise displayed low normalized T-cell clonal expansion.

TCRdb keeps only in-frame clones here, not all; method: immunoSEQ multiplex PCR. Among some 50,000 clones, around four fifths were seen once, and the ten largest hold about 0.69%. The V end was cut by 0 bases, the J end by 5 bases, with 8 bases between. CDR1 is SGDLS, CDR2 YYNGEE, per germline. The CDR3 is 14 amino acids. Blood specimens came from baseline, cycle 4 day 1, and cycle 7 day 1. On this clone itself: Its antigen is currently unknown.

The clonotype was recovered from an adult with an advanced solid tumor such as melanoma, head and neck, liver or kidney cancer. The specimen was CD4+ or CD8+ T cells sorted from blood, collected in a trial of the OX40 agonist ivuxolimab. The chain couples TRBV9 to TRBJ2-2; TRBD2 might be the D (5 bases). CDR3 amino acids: CASSVEAGTGELFF. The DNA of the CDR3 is TGTGCCAGCAGCGTAGAGGCGGGTACCGGGGAGCTGTTTTTT.